A single sample is the source of the 24 T cell receptor beta chains below, sequenced in a study of Ad26.COV2.S vaccination and SARS-CoV-2 variants (dated by TCRdb to the early 2020s). Read against the paper, the sample's treatment or condition label means: some 19 received Ad26.COV2.S at low or high dose, single or two shots; a few received placebo; per-sample allocation not given. Repertoires of vaccine and placebo recipients were sequenced from samples collected on day 63 after the first injection. Libraries were constructed by the immunoSEQ multiplex PCR assay. TCRdb limited this immuneACCESS table to in-frame rearrangements with V and J called. A share of clones is missing; checked studies link under half to unresolved V genes, and the rest is unexplained. The table for this sample lists about 390,000 clones; more than 85% of them were counted only once. The leading ten clones occupy roughly 3.5% of the sample.

Sample: peripheral blood, taken in a trial of Ad26.COV2.S vaccine versus placebo. The receptors shown here come from a person aged 18-60 years who received the Ad26.COV2.S COVID-19 vaccine or a placebo.

The V gene is TRBV10-3, the J gene TRBJ2-1; D is uncertain. CDR1 is ENHRY, CDR2 SYGVKD, per germline. The V end lost 0 bases, the J end lost 3 bases, and 18 bases lay between the germline ends. The CDR3 totals 18 residues. The CDR3 loop reads CAISESRSPAAIYNEQFF. The CDR3 DNA reads TGTGCCATCAGTGAGTCCCGCTCTCCGGCGGCTATCTACAATGAGCAGTTCTTC.

This chain connects TRBV5-1 to TRBJ2-4; tentative D call: TRBD2 (5 bases). V was pared by 1 base and J by 11 bases, with 13 bases between. The CDR3 is 13 amino acids. Germline loops: CDR1 SGHRS, CDR2 YFSETQ. This chain's CDR3 is CASSLSGLEVQYF. CDR3 in DNA: TGCGCCAGCAGCTTGTCCGGGCTGGAGGTTCAGTACTTC.

This chain links TRBV4-3 with TRBJ1-1, with D perhaps matching TRBD1 (6 bases). The CDR3 runs to 18 residues. V lost 0 bases and J 4 bases, leaving 21 bases between the germline ends. Germline lookup yields CDR1 LGHNA and CDR2 YSLEER. The CDR3 spells CASSQDHFGQGSGTEAFF. CDR3 nucleotide sequence: TGCGCCAGCAGCCAAGATCATTTCGGGCAGGGGTCAGGCACTGAAGCTTTCTTT.

This chain uses TRBV21-1 with TRBJ2-5; the DNA was not used to check the table's D call, TRBD1. TRBV21-1 is assigned pseudogene status. CDR3 length: 19 residues. The CDR3 reads CASSKWDYGRGTRNETQYF. The DNA for the CDR3 is TGTGCCAGCAGCAAATGGGATTATGGCAGGGGGACCCGCAACGAGACCCAGTACTTC.

This rearrangement joins TRBV7-9 to TRBJ2-3; 9 bases fit TRBD2. Trimming at V came to 1 base and at J to 3 bases, leaving 11 bases not matched to a gene. From germline, CDR1 is SEHNR and CDR2 FQNEAQ (reference sequence). The CDR3 totals 18 residues. CDR3 bases: TGTGCCAGCAGCTTAGGGTTGCTGCGGGGGGGCCGGACAGATACGCAGTATTTT. It encodes CASSLGLLRGGRTDTQYF.

This clone was counted once. V gene TRBV6-5 combines with J gene TRBJ1-5; TRBD1 agrees at 7 bases. Germline V CDR1 and CDR2: MNHEY, SVGAGI. CDR3 length equals 14 residues. Losses at the gene ends were 6 bases for V and 0 bases for J; bases not matched to a gene: 2. This chain's CDR3 is CASRDRYSNQPQHF. CDR3 nucleotides: TGTGCCAGCAGGGACAGGTATAGCAATCAGCCCCAGCATTTT.

About this clone: Its ends do not fully match the called genes, so a read error is possible. V gene TRBV10-3 combines with J gene TRBJ2-7; D may be TRBD1 or TRBD2 (5 bases each). The CDR3 spans 14 residues. Germline V gene lookup returns CDR1 ENHRY and CDR2 SYGVKD. CDR3 sequence: CAIREGREPYEQYF. The CDR3 DNA reads as TGTGCCATCCGTGAGGGCAGGGAACCCTACGAGCAGTACTTC.

This chain uses TRBV5-1 with TRBJ1-2; D gene unclear. The V end was cut by 0 bases, the J end by 2 bases, with 11 bases between. Germline values: CDR1 SGHRS, CDR2 YFSETQ. The CDR3 contains 15 residues. The CDR3 sequence: CASSLEGRLNYGYTF. CDR3 sequence (DNA): TGCGCCAGCAGCTTGGAAGGCCGGCTCAACTATGGCTACACCTTC.

This chain joins TRBV7-2 and TRBJ2-7, with no clear D. The germline V gene encodes CDR1 SGHTA and CDR2 FQGNSA. V dropped 2 bases and J dropped 2 bases, with 4 bases sitting between them. This CDR3 spans 12 amino acids. The CDR3 sequence is CASSLTTYEQYF. The CDR3 region has the DNA TGTGCCAGCAGCTTAACCACCTACGAGCAGTACTTC.

J is TRBJ1-4 and V is TRBV10-3; D is undetermined. This CDR3 contains 14 residues. Trimming took off 4 bases at V and 7 bases at J, with 13 bases between the two ends. CDR1 and CDR2 (germline): ENHRY, SYGVKD. The CDR3 DNA follows: TGTGCCATCAGTGTCACAGAGAGGAGTGAAAAACTGTTTTTT. Translated: CAISVTERSEKLFF.

The gene calls are TRBV11-2 and TRBJ2-5; D gene unclear. Germline CDR1 reads SGHAT; CDR2 reads FQNNGV. The CDR3 totals 14 residues. Trimming left V 0 bases short and J 2 bases short, with 7 bases between. The CDR3 coding sequence is TGTGCCAGCAGCTTAGACCGAGATCAAGAGACCCAGTACTTC. It yields the protein CASSLDRDQETQYF.

The genes are TRBV4-1 and TRBJ1-2; 12 bases match TRBD1. The trim removed 4 bases at V and 4 bases at J, leaving 4 bases unmatched. Germline values: CDR1 MGHRA, CDR2 YSYEKL. The CDR3 loop spans 15 amino acids. The CDR3 DNA reads TGCGCCAGCAGCCTGCGGGACAGGGGGCCCTATGGCTACACCTTC. Its translation: CASSLRDRGPYGYTF.

V and J are TRBV5-1 and TRBJ1-1; 7 nucleotides agree with TRBD1. The CDR3 spans 13 residues. Germline trimming cut 5 bases from V and 1 base from J; bases unmatched to any gene: 2. Germline V CDR1 and CDR2: SGHRS, YFSETQ. CDR3 DNA sequence: TGCGCCAGCAGGCGGGACAGGAACACTGAAGCTTTCTTT. Protein: CASRRDRNTEAFF.

The genes are TRBV5-4 and TRBJ1-2; D call uncertain. The CDR3 has 12 amino acids. Trimming left V 0 bases short and J 8 bases short, with 8 bases between. The germline CDR1 and CDR2 sequences are SGHNT and YYREEE (reference sequence). DNA of the CDR3: TGTGCCAGCAGCTTGGAGGGCTGGGGCTACACCTTC. This encodes CASSLEGWGYTF.

V gene TRBV3-1 (or the pseudogene TRBV3-2) combines with J gene TRBJ2-5; D perhaps matches TRBD2 (6 bases). There are 14 residues in the CDR3. Germline CDR1 LGHDT, CDR2 YNNKEL (reference sequence). Trimming took off 1 base at V and 5 bases at J, with 11 bases between the two ends. The CDR3 DNA reads TGTGCCAGCAGCCAAGGGGTTCGGGAGGAGACCCAGTACTTC. Protein sequence: CASSQGVREETQYF.

V and J are TRBV23-1 and TRBJ1-2; D is perhaps TRBD1 (5 bases). TRBV23-1 is an ORF, with its function uncertain. The length of the CDR3 is 13 residues. Between the trimmed V and J ends, which lost 7 bases and 3 bases, there was a span of 12 bases. This CDR3 is CASTMGGDYGYTF. In nucleotides, the CDR3 is TGCGCCAGCACCATGGGGGGTGACTATGGCTACACCTTC.

Only one count was recorded for this clone. The V and J genes are TRBV5-4 and TRBJ2-3, with TRBD2 identical over 12 bases. Germline CDR1 SGHNT, CDR2 YYREEE (reference sequence). V shed 4 bases and J 1 base; nucleotides not matched to a gene: 4. The CDR3 contains 16 residues. The CDR3, as DNA: TGTGCCAGCAGCGTGAGACTAGCGGGAGGCACAGATACGCAGTATTTT. Residues: CASSVRLAGGTDTQYF. Full variable domain (remainder filled in from reference TRBV5-4 and TRBJ2-3): ETGVTQSPTHLIKTRGQQVTLRCSSQSGHNTVSWYQQALGQGPQFIFQYYREEENGRGNFPPRFSGLQFPNYSSELNVNALELDDSALYLCASSVRLAGGTDTQYFGPGTRLTVL.

This clone appeared once. The chain recombines TRBV7-6 with TRBJ2-5; TRBD1 is a possible D gene (6 bases). The CDR3 covers 14 residues. The germline V and J ends were trimmed by 4 bases and 1 base, with 10 bases remaining between them. The germline V gene encodes CDR1 SGHVS and CDR2 FNYEAQ. This CDR3 reads CASSSRDIQETQYF. The CDR3 DNA sequence: TGTGCCAGCAGCTCTCGGGACATCCAAGAGACCCAGTACTTC.

This clone was seen a handful of times. The chain couples TRBV6-5 to TRBJ2-7, with D possibly being TRBD2 (5 bases). Trimming cost V 6 bases and J 1 base, with 7 bases left between them. The germline V gene has CDR1 MNHEY and CDR2 SVGAGI. This CDR3 has 12 amino acids. CDR3 region: CASRTGSYEQYF. DNA of the CDR3: TGTGCCAGCAGGACGGGGTCCTACGAGCAGTACTTC.

The chain joins TRBV15 to TRBJ2-1, with D maybe TRBD1 (6 bases). The germline gives CDR1 LNHNV, CDR2 YYDKDF (reference sequence). V was clipped by 2 bases and J by 6 bases, with 14 bases between them. This CDR3 region has 15 residues. The CDR3 sequence is CATSRFHDRLNEQFF. CDR3 nucleotides: TGTGCCACCAGCAGATTTCACGACAGGCTCAATGAGCAGTTCTTC.

The V and J genes are TRBV10-3 and TRBJ1-1; D remains unclear. CDR1 and CDR2 from the germline V gene are ENHRY and SYGVKD. V lost 4 bases, J lost 6 bases, and 15 bases lay in between. The CDR3 contains 14 residues. The CDR3 nucleotides are TGTGCCATCAGTGGAGCCTTGGGCCTATCTGAAGCTTTCTTT. It translates to CAISGALGLSEAFF.

The rearrangement uses TRBV11-3 and TRBJ2-5, with 8 positions matching TRBD2. Germline assignment: CDR1 SGHNT and CDR2 YENEEA. The V gene end was trimmed by 6 bases and the J gene end by 5 bases; junction bases not matched to a gene: 5. The CDR3 has 13 amino acids. DNA of the CDR3: TGTGCCAGCAGTGGCGGGGGGCACGAGACCCAGTACTTC. Residues: CASSGGGHETQYF.

V gene TRBV6-4 combines with J gene TRBJ2-1; D is unclear. V dropped 6 bases and J dropped 5 bases, with 14 bases sitting between them. Germline lookup yields CDR1 MRHNA and CDR2 SNTAGT. The CDR3 contains 14 residues. The CDR3, as DNA: TGTGCCAGCAGCCCTCACACCTCGCACAATGAGCAGTTCTTC. The encoded protein is CASSPHTSHNEQFF.

V and J are TRBV9 and TRBJ1-2; 9 bases are a match to TRBD1. Trimming at V came to 3 bases and at J to 4 bases, leaving 13 bases not matched to a gene. Germline CDR1 SGDLS, CDR2 YYNGEE. The CDR3 is 17 amino acids. The CDR3 nucleotides read TGTGCCAGCAGCGGAGGGACAGGGAGTTCACGAGCCTATGGCTACACCTTC. This translates into CASSGGTGSSRAYGYTF.